The 4 T cell receptor beta chains below all came from one sample that was sequenced in a study of human T cells and chemical hapten exposure. TCRdb processed the RACE reads anew with MiXCR; each CDR3 protein has one entry. This table has roughly 380,000 distinct CDR3 sequences, approximately 5.1% appearing once. Time point meaning: pre-sensitization, week 0. Documented treatment: therapeutic diphenylcyclopropenone sensitization with weekly scalp DPC. The sequencing used whole blood, collected in connection with sensitization to the hapten diphenylcyclopropenone (DPC). These receptors were taken from a woman between 50 and 59 years old with alopecia areata. Some clones in this sample may be carry-over from other donors' samples.

The sample holds a few counts of this clonotype. The chain employs TRBV16 and TRBJ1-1; D may be TRBD1 (6 bases). Germline CDR1 reads KGHSY; CDR2 reads FQNENV. The V gene lost 5 bases and the J gene lost 4 bases, with 14 bases spanning the gap. There are 14 residues in the CDR3. The CDR3 sequence is CASSFSGGLTEAFF. The DNA of the CDR3 is TGTGCCAGCAGCTTTTCTGGGGGGCTCACTGAAGCTTTCTTT.

This clonotype was recorded many times. V is TRBV29-1 and J is TRBJ2-3, with 9 bases that match TRBD2. This CDR3 spans 15 amino acids. Losses at the gene ends were 4 bases for V and 2 bases for J; bases not matched to a gene: 7. CDR1 and CDR2 from the germline V gene are SQVTM and ANQGSEA. The CDR3 protein is CSVGLQREATDTQYF. CDR3 in DNA: TGCAGCGTTGGACTCCAGCGGGAGGCCACAGATACGCAGTATTTT.

This clonotype was counted ten times or more. This chain links TRBV3-1 with TRBJ2-6, with D perhaps TRBD1 (5 bases). CDR3 length: 21 amino acids. V lost 0 bases and J lost 3, with 24 bases in between. Germline V lookup: CDR1 LGHDT, CDR2 YNNKEL (reference sequence). DNA for the CDR3: TGTGCCAGCAGCCAAGAATTGAGGTGGGGCAGGGCTGGGTATGGGGCCAACGTCCTGACTTTC. Translated, it gives CASSQELRWGRAGYGANVLTF.

There are many counts of this clonotype. This sequence joins TRBV24-1 and TRBJ2-1; D is unresolved. Germline V gene sequence: CDR1 KGHDR, CDR2 SFDVKD. Between the trimmed V and J ends, which lost 7 bases and 4 bases, there was a span of 22 bases. This CDR3 region has 17 residues. CDR3 protein: CATSSVGTHGSYNEQFF. The CDR3 region has the DNA TGTGCCACCAGCTCGGTAGGTACCCACGGATCTTACAATGAGCAGTTCTTC.